The 22 T cell receptor beta chains given below trace back to one sample, sequenced in a study of blood T cell repertoires in COVID-19. Only in-frame clones appear in the TCRdb table, and some are missing; sequencing was by immunoSEQ multiplex PCR. The top ten clones hold more than 2% of a sample with around 130,000 clones, more than 75% of them seen once. Sequenced sample: peripheral blood. These receptors were taken from a woman between 45 and 60 years old with acute or convalescent COVID-19.

The chain uses TRBV3-1 (or the pseudogene TRBV3-2) and TRBJ2-3, with no clear D. The germline V gene encodes CDR1 LGHDT and CDR2 YNNKEL (reference sequence). Trimming left V 1 base short and J 2 bases short, with 13 bases between. The CDR3 is 16 amino acids. CDR3 amino acids: CASSQGSVFPTDTQYF. In DNA, the CDR3 is TGTGCCAGCAGCCAAGGCAGCGTTTTTCCCACAGATACGCAGTATTTT.

This clone showed up just once. The chain joins TRBV5-8 to TRBJ1-1, with no clear D. This CDR3 has 12 amino acids. Trimming removed 0 bases from V and 11 bases from J, with 11 bases in between. Looked up from germline, CDR1 is SGHTS and CDR2 is YDEGEE. CDR3 residues: CASSLVATFAFF. CDR3 DNA sequence: TGTGCCAGCAGCTTGGTAGCGACCTTTGCTTTCTTT.

This clone came up a few times. The chain links TRBV19 to TRBJ1-5; a possible D gene is TRBD1 (5 bases). The CDR3 extends over 16 amino acids. Germline CDR1 LNHDA, CDR2 SQIVND (reference sequence). Trimming pared 3 bases from V and 2 bases from J, leaving 14 bases between. This CDR3 is CASSISQGGGNQPQHF. The CDR3 DNA follows: TGTGCCAGTAGTATTAGCCAGGGAGGGGGCAATCAGCCCCAGCATTTT.

As regards this clone: The junction differs from germline at one of its ends, possibly a read error. J is TRBJ2-1 and V is TRBV27, with D possibly matching TRBD2 (5 bases). This CDR3 spans 10 amino acids. CDR1 is MNHEY and CDR2 is SMNVEV in the germline V gene (reference sequence). The chain's CDR3 is CASRFPDGIF. The CDR3, as DNA: TGTGCCAGCCGATTCCCGGACGGGATCTTC.

V gene TRBV19 combines with J gene TRBJ2-2; D is undetermined. This CDR3 has 14 residues. Germline lookup yields CDR1 LNHDA and CDR2 SQIVND (reference sequence). The V gene lost 3 bases and the J gene lost 3 bases, with 8 bases spanning the gap. The CDR3 DNA sequence: TGTGCCAGTAGTATTAAAGGAGACACCGGGGAGCTGTTTTTT. Encoded protein: CASSIKGDTGELFF.

The gene calls are TRBV30 and TRBJ2-4; possible D gene TRBD1, 5 bases. The CDR3 consists of 10 residues. V was clipped by 5 bases and J by 9 bases, with 8 bases between them. Germline CDR1 and CDR2: GTSNPN and SVGIG (reference sequence). CDR3 nucleotides: TGTGCCTGGGGTACAGGCATTCAGTACTTC. It codes for CAWGTGIQYF.

This chain links TRBV6-1 with TRBJ2-5; TRBD2 agrees at 9 bases. V lost 3 bases, J lost 5 bases, and 7 bases stayed unmatched. This CDR3 has 15 amino acids. Germline V gene lookup returns CDR1 MNHNS and CDR2 SASEGT. The CDR3 DNA follows: TGTGCCAGCAGTGAGGGATCTAGCGGGATGGAGACCCAGTACTTC. It translates to CASSEGSSGMETQYF.

V gene TRBV6-4 combines with J gene TRBJ1-2; tentatively, D is TRBD1 (5 bases). CDR1 and CDR2 (germline): MRHNA, SNTAGT. The CDR3 has 16 residues. The V gene lost 0 bases and the J gene lost 4 bases, with 15 bases spanning the gap. The CDR3 protein is CASSDSSQGLTYGYTF. The CDR3 DNA sequence: TGTGCCAGCAGTGACTCGAGTCAGGGATTAACCTATGGCTACACCTTC.

The J gene is TRBJ2-3, the V gene TRBV10-3, with 8 nucleotides matching TRBD2. The CDR3 covers 13 residues. CDR1 is ENHRY and CDR2 is SYGVKD in the germline V gene. Losses at the gene ends were 10 bases for V and 3 bases for J; bases not matched to a gene: 6. The CDR3 reads CANGAGGTDTQYF. CDR3 DNA sequence: TGTGCCAATGGGGCGGGGGGTACAGATACGCAGTATTTT.

CDR3 sequence (DNA): TGCGCCAGCAGCCTCAGGACAGGGGGCACCGGGGAGCTGTTTTTT. Encoded protein: CASSLRTGGTGELFF. This chain uses TRBV5-1 with TRBJ2-2; 10 positions agree with TRBD1. CDR1 is SGHRS, CDR2 YFSETQ, per germline. The CDR3 sequence is 15 residues long. V gave up 4 bases and J gave up 4 bases; unmatched junction bases: 4.

The chain employs TRBV30 and TRBJ1-5; TRBD1 might be the D (6 bases). Germline V gene lookup returns CDR1 GTSNPN and CDR2 SVGIG (reference sequence). The CDR3 loop spans 14 amino acids. The V and J ends lost 3 bases and 6 bases respectively, with 15 bases between them. This CDR3 reads CAWSTGSGSQPQHF. In DNA, the CDR3 is TGTGCCTGGAGCACAGGGAGCGGGAGTCAGCCCCAGCATTTT. Together with reference TRBV30 and TRBJ1-5, the CDR3 gives the full variable domain: SQTIHQWPATLVQPVGSPLSLECTVEGTSNPNLYWYRQAAGRGLQLLFYSVGIGQISSEVPQNLSASRPQDRQFILSSKKLLLSDSGFYLCAWSTGSGSQPQHFGDGTRLSIL.

As regards this clone: This sample also contains other DNA sequences that code for the same CDR3. This chain joins TRBV11-3 and TRBJ2-5; maybe TRBD1 (6 bases). Germline CDR1 reads SGHNT; CDR2 reads YENEEA. Between the trimmed V and J ends, which lost 5 bases and 3 bases, there was a span of 10 bases. The CDR3 loop spans 13 amino acids. CDR3 sequence (DNA): TGTGCCAGCAGCCTGGACAGAGAAGAGACCCAGTACTTC. It translates to CASSLDREETQYF.

This CDR3 reads CASSFRGRGQYF. The CDR3, as DNA: TGTGCCAGCAGTTTCCGGGGGAGGGGGCAGTACTTC. The rearrangement links TRBV6-2 or TRBV6-3 to TRBJ2-7, with 7 bases fitting TRBD2. Germline trimming cut 4 bases from V and 9 bases from J; bases unmatched to any gene: 6. Germline lookup yields CDR1 MNHEY and CDR2 SVGEGT. This CDR3 contains 12 residues.

The gene calls are TRBV28 and TRBJ2-1, with 9 bases matching TRBD2. V was clipped by 3 bases and J by 6 bases; unmatched bases: 6. CDR3 length: 15 amino acids. Germline CDR1 reads MDHEN; CDR2 reads SYDVKM. The CDR3 loop reads CASSLTSGLGNEQFF. The DNA for the CDR3 is TGTGCCAGCAGTTTGACTAGCGGTTTAGGCAATGAGCAGTTCTTC.

This clone was observed a single time. The chain combines TRBV6-5 with TRBJ2-4; tentatively, D is TRBD2 (5 bases). V lost 6 bases to trimming and J lost 9 bases, with 15 bases between them. This CDR3 is 13 amino acids long. The V gene's germline CDR1 is MNHEY and CDR2 SVGAGI. The CDR3 here is CASSGFRGSIQYF. CDR3 DNA sequence: TGTGCCAGCAGCGGTTTCCGAGGGAGCATTCAGTACTTC.

The rearrangement uses TRBV27 and TRBJ1-1; 9 positions match TRBD1. V was pared by 5 bases and J by 5 bases, with 6 bases of the junction left unmatched. Germline loops: CDR1 MNHEY, CDR2 SMNVEV (reference sequence). CDR3 length equals 14 residues. The DNA of the CDR3 is TGTGCCAGCAGTCGGGACAGGGCCCTTACTGAAGCTTTCTTT. Amino acid sequence: CASSRDRALTEAFF.

The V and J genes are TRBV9 and TRBJ2-7, with TRBD1 matching 7 bases. CDR1 is SGDLS and CDR2 is YYNGEE in the germline V gene. The CDR3 has 16 residues. The ends lost 4 bases at V and 0 bases at J; junction bases unmatched: 10. The CDR3 is CASSPQLRGPSYEQYF. As DNA, the CDR3 is TGTGCCAGCAGCCCGCAGTTGAGGGGGCCCTCCTACGAGCAGTACTTC.

The chain couples TRBV15 to TRBJ1-4; TRBD1 is a possible D gene (6 bases). This CDR3 region has 17 residues. The V end was cut by 3 bases, the J end by 4 bases, with 18 bases between. Germline CDR1 is LNHNV and CDR2 is YYDKDF (reference sequence). CDR3 residues: CATSSLGTGKSNEKLFF. The CDR3 DNA reads as TGTGCCACCAGCAGTTTGGGAACAGGGAAAAGTAATGAAAAACTGTTTTTT.

The chain uses TRBV18 and TRBJ1-2; D is unclear. Germline CDR1 and CDR2: KGHSH and LQKENI. The V end lost 0 bases, the J end lost 7 bases, and 12 bases lay between the germline ends. This CDR3 region has 14 residues. The CDR3 bases are TGTGCCAGCTCACCACCGTGGCCAGAGGGTGGCTACACCTTC. Its protein product is CASSPPWPEGGYTF.

This sequence joins TRBV18 and TRBJ2-1; D may be TRBD1 (5 bases). The germline CDR1 and CDR2 sequences are KGHSH and LQKENI. Trimming shortened V by 5 bases and J by 3 bases, and 14 bases separated the two germline ends. This CDR3 spans 15 amino acids. The DNA of the CDR3 is TGTGCCAGCTCAAACCAGGGCCCATACTACAATGAGCAGTTCTTC. It encodes CASSNQGPYYNEQFF.

The V gene is TRBV5-1, the J gene TRBJ2-3; tentative D call: TRBD2 (6 bases). Germline V gene data show CDR1 as SGHRS and CDR2 as YFSETQ. The CDR3 is made up of 14 amino acids. V lost 3 bases to trimming and J lost 5 bases, with 13 bases between them. The CDR3 loop is CASSSGPGGDTQYF. CDR3 bases: TGCGCCAGCAGCTCGGGACCCGGGGGAGATACGCAGTATTTT.

The chain uses TRBV7-6 and TRBJ1-5, with D possibly being TRBD1 (5 bases). The CDR3 is made up of 14 amino acids. Trimming removed 2 bases at V and 6 bases at J, with 11 bases between. Germline CDR1 reads SGHVS; CDR2 reads FNYEAQ. In DNA, the CDR3 is TGTGCCAGCAGCTTAAATACGGGGGGTCAGCCCCAGCATTTT. Its protein product is CASSLNTGGQPQHF.